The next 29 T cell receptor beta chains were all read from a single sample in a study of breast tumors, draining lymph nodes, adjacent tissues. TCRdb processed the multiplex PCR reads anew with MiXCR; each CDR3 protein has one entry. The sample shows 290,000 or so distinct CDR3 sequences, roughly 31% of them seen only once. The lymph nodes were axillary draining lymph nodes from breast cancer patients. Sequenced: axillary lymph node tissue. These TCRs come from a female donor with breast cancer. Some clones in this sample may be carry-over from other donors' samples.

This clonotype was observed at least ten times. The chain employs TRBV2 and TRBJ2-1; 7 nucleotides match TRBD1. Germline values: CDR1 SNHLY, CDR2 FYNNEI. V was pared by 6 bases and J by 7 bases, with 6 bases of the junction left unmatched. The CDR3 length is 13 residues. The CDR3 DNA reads TGTGCCAGCAGACACCGACAGGGAAATGAGCAGTTCTTC. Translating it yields CASRHRQGNEQFF.

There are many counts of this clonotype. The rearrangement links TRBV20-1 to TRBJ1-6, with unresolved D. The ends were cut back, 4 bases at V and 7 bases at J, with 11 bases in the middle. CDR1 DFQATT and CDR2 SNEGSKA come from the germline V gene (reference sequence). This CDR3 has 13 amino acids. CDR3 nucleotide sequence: TGCAGTGCTACTAGGGTCGACAATTCACCCCTCCACTTT. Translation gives CSATRVDNSPLHF.

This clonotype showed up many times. The CDR3 is CASSVRPGDTQYF. The CDR3, as DNA: TGTGCCAGCAGCGTAAGGCCGGGAGATACGCAGTATTTT. The chain employs TRBV9 and TRBJ2-3; unclear D gene. CDR3 length: 13 amino acids. The V gene lost 1 base and the J gene lost 5 bases, with 8 bases spanning the gap. CDR1 and CDR2 (germline): SGDLS, YYNGEE.

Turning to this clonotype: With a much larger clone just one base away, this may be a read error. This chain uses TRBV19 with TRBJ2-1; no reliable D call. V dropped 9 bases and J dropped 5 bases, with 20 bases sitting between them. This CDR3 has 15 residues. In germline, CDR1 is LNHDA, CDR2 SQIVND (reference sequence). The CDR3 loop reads CASGPNPWLHNEQFF. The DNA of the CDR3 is TGTGCCAGCGGCCCCAACCCGTGGTTACACAATGAGCAGTTCTTC. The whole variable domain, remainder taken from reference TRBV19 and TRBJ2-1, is DGGITQSPKYLFRKEGQNVTLSCEQNLNHDAMYWYRQDPGQGLRLIYYSQIVNDFQKGDIAEGYSVSREKKESFPLTVTSAQKNPTAFYLCASGPNPWLHNEQFFGPGTRLTVL.

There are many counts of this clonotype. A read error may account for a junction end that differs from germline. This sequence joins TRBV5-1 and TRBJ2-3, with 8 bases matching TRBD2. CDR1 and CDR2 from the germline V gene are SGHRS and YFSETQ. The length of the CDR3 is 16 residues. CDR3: CASSLGLAGGTDTQYF. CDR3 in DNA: TGTGCCAGCAGCTTAGGGCTAGCGGGTGGCACAGATACGCAGTATTTT.

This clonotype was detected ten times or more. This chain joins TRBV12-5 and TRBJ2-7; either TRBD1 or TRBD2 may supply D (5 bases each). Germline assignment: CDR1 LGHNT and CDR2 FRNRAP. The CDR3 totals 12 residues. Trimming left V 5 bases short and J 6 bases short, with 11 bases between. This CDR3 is CASGPPGTEQYF. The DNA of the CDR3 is TGTGCTAGTGGTCCCCCAGGGACCGAGCAGTACTTC.

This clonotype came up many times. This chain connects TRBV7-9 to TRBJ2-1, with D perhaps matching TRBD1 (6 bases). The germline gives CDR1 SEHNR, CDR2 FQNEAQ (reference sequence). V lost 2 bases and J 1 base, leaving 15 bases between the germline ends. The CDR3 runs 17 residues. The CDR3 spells CASSLLRAQGSYNEQFF. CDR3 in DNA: TGTGCCAGCAGCTTACTTAGGGCGCAGGGGTCCTACAATGAGCAGTTCTTC.

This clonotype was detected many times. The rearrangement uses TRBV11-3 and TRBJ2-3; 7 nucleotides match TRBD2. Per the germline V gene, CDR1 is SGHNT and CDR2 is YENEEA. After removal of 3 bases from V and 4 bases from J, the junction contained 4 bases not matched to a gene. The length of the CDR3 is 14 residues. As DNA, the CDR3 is TGTGCCAGCAGCTTCAGCGGGAACTCAGATACGCAGTATTTT. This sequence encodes CASSFSGNSDTQYF.

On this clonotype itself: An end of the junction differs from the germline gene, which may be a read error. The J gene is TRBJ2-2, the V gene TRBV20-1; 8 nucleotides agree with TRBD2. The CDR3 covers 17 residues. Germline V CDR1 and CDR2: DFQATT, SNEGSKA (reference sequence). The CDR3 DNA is TGCAGTGCTAGAGTGGTGCGGGGGGACCCCGACACCGGGGGGCTGTTTTTT. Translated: CSARVVRGDPDTGGLFF.

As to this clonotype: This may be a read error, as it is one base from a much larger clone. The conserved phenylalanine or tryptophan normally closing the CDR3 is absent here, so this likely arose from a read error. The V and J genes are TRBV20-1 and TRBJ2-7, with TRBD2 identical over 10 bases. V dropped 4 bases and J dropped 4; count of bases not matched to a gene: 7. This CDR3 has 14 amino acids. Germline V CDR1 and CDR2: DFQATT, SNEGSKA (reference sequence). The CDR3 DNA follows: TGCAGTGCTACCCGAGCGGGAGGGCCTTACGAGCAGTACCTC. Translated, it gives CSATRAGGPYEQYL.

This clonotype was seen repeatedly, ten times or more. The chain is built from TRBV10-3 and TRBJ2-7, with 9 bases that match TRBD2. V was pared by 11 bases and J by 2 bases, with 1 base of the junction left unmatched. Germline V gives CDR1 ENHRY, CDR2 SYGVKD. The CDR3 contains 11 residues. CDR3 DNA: TGTGCCGTAGCGGGAGCCTACGAGCAGTACTTC. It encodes CAVAGAYEQYF.

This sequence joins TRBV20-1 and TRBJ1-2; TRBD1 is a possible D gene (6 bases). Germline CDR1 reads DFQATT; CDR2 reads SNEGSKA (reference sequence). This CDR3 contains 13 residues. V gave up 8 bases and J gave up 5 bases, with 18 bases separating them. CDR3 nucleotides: TGCAGTCCCCCAGGGGAGGGTTTGTATGGCTACACCTTC. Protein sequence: CSPPGEGLYGYTF.

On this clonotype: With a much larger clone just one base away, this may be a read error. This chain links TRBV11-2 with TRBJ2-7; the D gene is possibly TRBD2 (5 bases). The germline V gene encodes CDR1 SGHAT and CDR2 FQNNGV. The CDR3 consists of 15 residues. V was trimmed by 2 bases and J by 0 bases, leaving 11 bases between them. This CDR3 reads CASSLSRGPSYEQYF. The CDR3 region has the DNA TGTGCCAGCAGCTTAAGTCGCGGGCCCTCCTACGAGCAGTACTTC.

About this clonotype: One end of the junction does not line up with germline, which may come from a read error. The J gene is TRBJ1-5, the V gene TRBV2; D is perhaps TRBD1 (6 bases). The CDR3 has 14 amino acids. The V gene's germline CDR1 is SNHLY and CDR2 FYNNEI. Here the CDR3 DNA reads TGTGCCAGCTCGGGCAGGGGAAGCAATCAGCCCCCGCATTTT. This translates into CASSGRGSNQPPHF.

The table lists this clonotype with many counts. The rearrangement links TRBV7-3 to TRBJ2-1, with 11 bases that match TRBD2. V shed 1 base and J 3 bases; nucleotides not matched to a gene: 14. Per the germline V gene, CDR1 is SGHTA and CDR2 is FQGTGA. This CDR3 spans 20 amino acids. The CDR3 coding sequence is TGTGCCAGCAGCTTAAGAGAGGGTAGCGGGAGGGCCGGATACTACAATGAGCAGTTCTTC. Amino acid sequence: CASSLREGSGRAGYYNEQFF. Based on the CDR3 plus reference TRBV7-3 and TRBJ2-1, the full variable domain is GAGVSQTPSNKVTEKGKYVELRCDPISGHTALYWYRQSLGQGPEFLIYFQGTGAADDSGLPNDRFFAVRPEGSVSTLKIQRTERGDSAVYLCASSLREGSGRAGYYNEQFFGPGTRLTVL.

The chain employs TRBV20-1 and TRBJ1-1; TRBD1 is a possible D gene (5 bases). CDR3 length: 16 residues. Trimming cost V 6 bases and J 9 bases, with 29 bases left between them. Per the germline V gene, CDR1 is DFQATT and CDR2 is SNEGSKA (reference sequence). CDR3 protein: CSAAGGATTEATQAFF. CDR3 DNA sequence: TGCAGTGCGGCCGGCGGGGCGACCACCGAAGCTACTCAAGCTTTCTTT.

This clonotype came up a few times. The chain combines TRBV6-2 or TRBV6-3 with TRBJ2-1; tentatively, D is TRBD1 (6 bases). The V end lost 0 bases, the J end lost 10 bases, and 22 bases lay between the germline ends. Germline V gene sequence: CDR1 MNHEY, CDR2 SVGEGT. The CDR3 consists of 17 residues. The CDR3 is CASSYSIYQRDKGEQFF. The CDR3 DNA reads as TGTGCCAGCAGTTACTCGATTTATCAGAGGGACAAAGGAGAGCAGTTCTTC.

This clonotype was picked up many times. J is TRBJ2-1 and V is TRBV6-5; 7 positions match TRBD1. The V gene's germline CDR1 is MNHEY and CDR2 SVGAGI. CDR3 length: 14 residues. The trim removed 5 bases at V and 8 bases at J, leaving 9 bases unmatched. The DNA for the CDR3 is TGTGCCAGCAGTCACCGACAGGGTTCGGATGAGCAGTTCTTC. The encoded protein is CASSHRQGSDEQFF.

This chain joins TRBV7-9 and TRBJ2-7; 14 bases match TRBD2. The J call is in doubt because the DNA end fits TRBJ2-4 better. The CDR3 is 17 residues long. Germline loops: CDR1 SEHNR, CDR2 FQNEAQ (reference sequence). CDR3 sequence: CASRSTSGRASGNIQYF. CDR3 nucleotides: TGTGCCAGCAGATCGACTAGCGGGAGGGCCTCGGGAAACATTCAGTACTTC.

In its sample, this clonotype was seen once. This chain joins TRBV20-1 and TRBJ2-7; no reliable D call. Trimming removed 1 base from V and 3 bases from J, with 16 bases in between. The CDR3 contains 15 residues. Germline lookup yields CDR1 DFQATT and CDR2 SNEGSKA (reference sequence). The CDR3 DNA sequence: TGCAGTGCTAGAGTAGGGCTACCCTCGCGCTACGAGCAGTACTTC. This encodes CSARVGLPSRYEQYF.

The CDR3 DNA reads as TGTGCCAGCAGCTCTTATGGGCCTAGCGGGTCCCAGCAAGAGACCCAGTACTTC. It codes for CASSSYGPSGSQQETQYF. This chain joins TRBV7-3 and TRBJ2-5; TRBD2 matches 8 bases. The germline V gene encodes CDR1 SGHTA and CDR2 FQGTGA. This CDR3 is built from 18 residues. V dropped 4 bases and J dropped 2; count of bases not matched to a gene: 15.

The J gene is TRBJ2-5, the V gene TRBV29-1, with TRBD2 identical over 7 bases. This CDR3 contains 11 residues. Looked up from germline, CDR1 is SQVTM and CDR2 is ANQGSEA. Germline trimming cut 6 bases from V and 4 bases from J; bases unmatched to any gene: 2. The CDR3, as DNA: TGCAGCGTCTTAGCGGGAGAGACCCAGTACTTC. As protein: CSVLAGETQYF.

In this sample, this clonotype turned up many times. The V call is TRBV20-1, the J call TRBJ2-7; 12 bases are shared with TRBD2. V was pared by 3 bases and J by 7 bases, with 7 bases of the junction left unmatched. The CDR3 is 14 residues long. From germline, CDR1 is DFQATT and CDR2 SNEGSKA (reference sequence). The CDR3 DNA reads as TGCAGTGCTAGGCCTAGCGGGAGGGTGGGGGAGCAGTACTTC. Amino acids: CSARPSGRVGEQYF.

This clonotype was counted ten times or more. The CDR3: CAITGTGIYEQYF. Here the CDR3 DNA reads TGTGCCATCACCGGGACAGGGATATACGAGCAGTACTTC. The chain has TRBV10-3 and TRBJ2-7; 9 bases match TRBD1. Germline V CDR1 and CDR2: ENHRY, SYGVKD. The V and J ends lost 7 bases and 4 bases, in that order; junction bases with no gene match: 5. The length of the CDR3 is 13 residues.

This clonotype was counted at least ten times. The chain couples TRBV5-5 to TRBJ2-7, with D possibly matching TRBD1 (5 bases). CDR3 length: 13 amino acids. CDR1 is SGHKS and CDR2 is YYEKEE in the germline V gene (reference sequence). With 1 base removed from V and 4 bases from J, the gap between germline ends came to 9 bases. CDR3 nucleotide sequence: TGTGCCAGCAGCTTGCCAGGGCCATACGAGCAGTACTTC. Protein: CASSLPGPYEQYF. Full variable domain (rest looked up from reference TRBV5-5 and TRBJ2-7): DAGVTQSPTHLIKTRGQQVTLRCSPISGHKSVSWYQQVLGQGPQFIFQYYEKEERGRGNFPDRFSARQFPNYSSELNVNALLLGDSALYLCASSLPGPYEQYFGPGTRLTVT.

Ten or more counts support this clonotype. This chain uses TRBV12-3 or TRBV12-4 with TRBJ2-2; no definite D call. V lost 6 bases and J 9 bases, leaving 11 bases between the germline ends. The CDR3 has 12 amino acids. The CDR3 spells CASRNLSRELFF. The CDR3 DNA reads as TGTGCCAGCAGAAACCTAAGCCGGGAGCTGTTTTTT.

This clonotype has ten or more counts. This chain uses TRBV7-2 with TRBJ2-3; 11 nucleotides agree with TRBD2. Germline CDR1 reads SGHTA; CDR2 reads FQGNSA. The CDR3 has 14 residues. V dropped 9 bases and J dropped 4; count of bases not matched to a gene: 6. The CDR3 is CARGSGRVPDTQYF. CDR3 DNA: TGTGCCAGGGGTAGCGGGAGGGTACCAGATACGCAGTATTTT. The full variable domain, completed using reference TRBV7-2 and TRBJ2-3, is GAGVSQSPSNKVTEKGKDVELRCDPISGHTALYWYRQSLGQGLEFLIYFQGNSAPDKSGLPSDRFSAERTGGSVSTLTIQRTQQEDSAVYLCARGSGRVPDTQYFGPGTRLTVL.

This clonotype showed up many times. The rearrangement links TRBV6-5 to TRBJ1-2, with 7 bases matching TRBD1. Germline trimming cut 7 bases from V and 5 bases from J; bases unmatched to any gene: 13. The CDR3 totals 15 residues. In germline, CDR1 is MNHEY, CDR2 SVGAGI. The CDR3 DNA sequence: TGTGCCAGCACCTCATCCCGGGACAGCTATTATGGCTACACCTTC. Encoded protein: CASTSSRDSYYGYTF.

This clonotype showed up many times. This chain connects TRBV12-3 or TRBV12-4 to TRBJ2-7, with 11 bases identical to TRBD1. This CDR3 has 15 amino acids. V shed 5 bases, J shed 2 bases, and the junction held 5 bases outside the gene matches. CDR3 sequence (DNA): TGTGCCAGCAGTATGGACAGGGGGCGACCCTACGAGCAGTACTTC. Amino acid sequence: CASSMDRGRPYEQYF.